These 10 T cell receptor beta chains share one sample of origin, sequenced in a study of T cell responses to AZD1222 COVID-19 vaccine. The repertoire was sequenced with immunoSEQ multiplex PCR; TCRdb's copy has only in-frame clones and lacks some. The table includes more than 150,000 clones, approximately 90% detected once. Sequences were derived from peripheral blood, sampled on day 0 of AZD1222 vaccination. All receptors derive from an adult in good health.

The gene calls are TRBV9 and TRBJ1-1, with D tentatively TRBD1 (5 bases). Per the germline V gene, CDR1 is SGDLS and CDR2 is YYNGEE. This CDR3 has 14 residues. V lost 0 bases and J 1 base, leaving 7 bases between the germline ends. The CDR3 bases are TGTGCCAGCAGCGTAGGGGGCAGGAACACTGAAGCTTTCTTT. Protein sequence: CASSVGGRNTEAFF.

This clone has a handful of counts. CDR3 sequence reads: CASSADRANYGYTF. The DNA for the CDR3 is TGTGCCAGCAGCGCCGACAGGGCTAACTATGGCTACACCTTC. The chain uses TRBV5-4 and TRBJ1-2; 7 nucleotides align to TRBD1. The germline CDR1 and CDR2 sequences are SGHNT and YYREEE (reference sequence). V was clipped by 4 bases and J by 0 bases; unmatched bases: 3. The CDR3 is made up of 14 amino acids.

This clone was seen a few times. This sequence joins TRBV5-6 and TRBJ1-5; D might be TRBD1 (5 bases). The CDR3 contains 14 residues. CDR1 and CDR2 from the germline V gene are SGHDT and YYEEEE. Trimming removed 1 base from V and 6 bases from J, with 11 bases in between. CDR3 bases: TGTGCCAGCAGCTTGAGAGGGGACCCTCAGCCCCAGCATTTT. Translation: CASSLRGDPQPQHF.

V usage is TRBV11-2 and J usage is TRBJ2-7, with TRBD2 identical over 7 bases. The germline V gene has CDR1 SGHAT and CDR2 FQNNGV. This CDR3 spans 14 amino acids. The V and J ends lost 1 base and 3 bases, in that order; junction bases with no gene match: 3. The CDR3 sequence: CASSLVRGSYEQYF. The CDR3 coding sequence is TGTGCCAGCAGCTTAGTTCGCGGGAGCTACGAGCAGTACTTC.

The chain couples TRBV10-1 to TRBJ1-2; a possible D gene is TRBD1 (5 bases). This CDR3 has 12 amino acids. Germline-derived CDR1 and CDR2 are WNHNN and SYGVQD (reference sequence). The germline V and J ends were trimmed by 4 bases and 8 bases, with 11 bases remaining between them. The CDR3, as DNA: TGCGCCAGCAGTGCTCCAGGGAGCGGCTACACCTTC. It encodes CASSAPGSGYTF.

This sequence joins TRBV12-3 or TRBV12-4 and TRBJ2-2; D gene uncertain. V lost 2 bases and J 6 bases, leaving 7 bases between the germline ends. The CDR3 is made up of 13 amino acids. The CDR3 reads CASSLRLAGELFF. In DNA form, the CDR3 reads TGTGCCAGCAGTTTACGCCTAGCCGGGGAGCTGTTTTTT.

The chain links TRBV11-3 to TRBJ2-7; the D is unclear. The CDR3 has 14 residues. Per germline, CDR1 SGHNT and CDR2 YENEEA. The V end was cut by 1 base, the J end by 6 bases, with 13 bases between. The CDR3 DNA reads TGTGCCAGCAGCTTAGGTTTCGGAACCGGCGAGCAGTACTTC. It translates to CASSLGFGTGEQYF.

The chain carries TRBV6-2 or TRBV6-3 and TRBJ2-1; TRBD1 agrees at 7 bases. The CDR3 is 18 residues long. Per germline, CDR1 MNHEY and CDR2 SVGEGT. Trimming removed 2 bases from V and 3 bases from J; junction bases left unmatched: 13. CDR3 region: CASSYQPGQQRSYNEQFF. CDR3 nucleotide sequence: TGTGCCAGCAGTTACCAACCGGGACAGCAGAGAAGCTACAATGAGCAGTTCTTC.

This clone occurred a few times. The genes are TRBV4-1 and TRBJ2-7; D remains unclear. With 5 bases removed from V and 2 bases from J, the gap between germline ends came to 13 bases. This CDR3 has 14 amino acids. Germline loops: CDR1 MGHRA, CDR2 YSYEKL. The CDR3 DNA reads TGCGCCAGCAGCGCAGTTGACGCAACCTACGAGCAGTACTTC. This encodes CASSAVDATYEQYF.

The chain is built from TRBV3-1 (or the pseudogene TRBV3-2) and TRBJ1-2, with 7 positions matching TRBD1. After removal of 1 base from V and 4 bases from J, the junction contained 9 bases not matched to a gene. CDR3 length equals 16 residues. Germline loops: CDR1 LGHDT, CDR2 YNNKEL (reference sequence). The CDR3 DNA reads as TGTGCCAGCAGCCAAGCCAGGGACAGATCCCCCTATGGCTACACCTTC. Residues: CASSQARDRSPYGYTF.